This entry lists 18 T cell receptor beta chains sequenced from one sample in a study of siplizumab effects on memory and regulatory T cells. The data were produced by immunoSEQ multiplex PCR, yet TCRdb's version contains in-frame clones alone and is incomplete. This table holds approximately 100,000 clones, about 91% found once. Sequencing used CD4+ T cells sorted from blood. These receptors all come from a human donor in good health. Some clones in this sample may be carry-over from other donors' samples.

The rearrangement joins TRBV10-3 to TRBJ2-2; 7 positions agree with TRBD1. The CDR3 runs to 15 residues. Germline V CDR1 and CDR2: ENHRY, SYGVKD. The J segment lost 5 bases and the V segment lost 6 bases, leaving 9 bases of the junction unmatched. CDR3 loop: CAIRIDRAGTGELFF. For the CDR3, the DNA is TGTGCCATCAGAATTGACAGGGCCGGGACCGGGGAGCTGTTTTTT.

V gene TRBV4-1 combines with J gene TRBJ2-6, with D maybe TRBD1 (6 bases). The CDR3 spans 17 residues. V shed 2 bases and J shed 0 bases, with 11 bases lying between them. Germline CDR1 and CDR2: MGHRA and YSYEKL. In DNA form, the CDR3 reads TGCGCCAGCAGCCAAAGGACAGCGAGCTCTGGGGCCAACGTCCTGACTTTC. Encoded protein: CASSQRTASSGANVLTF.

The rearrangement uses TRBV19 and TRBJ1-2, with 7 bases identical to TRBD1. Germline V gene lookup returns CDR1 LNHDA and CDR2 SQIVND (reference sequence). With 5 bases clipped from V and 4 bases from J, the junction kept 13 bases outside the gene matches. The CDR3 is made up of 16 amino acids. The CDR3 nucleotides are TGTGCCAGTAGTCCTACCCTGACAGGGAACGTCTATGGCTACACCTTC. Residues: CASSPTLTGNVYGYTF.

The V call is TRBV27, the J call TRBJ2-1; maybe TRBD2 (6 bases). This CDR3 region has 12 residues. Trimming pared 3 bases from V and 7 bases from J, leaving 7 bases between. Looked up from germline, CDR1 is MNHEY and CDR2 is SMNVEV (reference sequence). In nucleotides, the CDR3 is TGTGCCAGCAGTTTCGGGAGTAATGAGCAGTTCTTC. Amino acids: CASSFGSNEQFF.

The chain is built from TRBV19 and TRBJ2-7, with 10 bases lining up with TRBD2. CDR1 LNHDA and CDR2 SQIVND come from the germline V gene (reference sequence). The CDR3 is 15 residues long. After removal of 3 bases from V and 3 bases from J, the junction contained 5 bases not matched to a gene. CDR3 loop: CASSMRTSGLYEQYF. The CDR3 nucleotides are TGTGCCAGTAGTATGCGGACTAGCGGCCTCTACGAGCAGTACTTC.

V usage is TRBV29-1 and J usage is TRBJ2-5, with D uncertain. The germline V and J ends were trimmed by 0 bases and 0 bases, with 11 bases remaining between them. This CDR3 region has 15 residues. From germline, CDR1 is SQVTM and CDR2 ANQGSEA. CDR3 amino acids: CSVEDRYGNQETQYF. The CDR3 nucleotides read TGCAGCGTTGAAGATAGATACGGCAACCAAGAGACCCAGTACTTC.

The rearrangement links TRBV5-1 to TRBJ2-7; 8 positions agree with TRBD2. CDR3 length equals 14 residues. V shed 1 base, J shed 6 bases, and the junction held 6 bases outside the gene matches. Germline values: CDR1 SGHRS, CDR2 YFSETQ. The CDR3, as DNA: TGCGCCAGCAGCTTGAAAGCGGGAGAATCCGAGCAGTACTTC. Amino acid sequence: CASSLKAGESEQYF.

The count of this clone is one. The chain's CDR3 is CSALRDYEQYF. The CDR3 DNA reads as TGCAGTGCTCTTAGGGACTACGAGCAGTACTTC. This chain uses TRBV20-1 with TRBJ2-7, with D unclear. The CDR3 loop spans 11 amino acids. V gave up 5 bases and J gave up 3 bases, with 8 bases separating them. Germline-derived CDR1 and CDR2 are DFQATT and SNEGSKA (reference sequence).

The chain uses TRBV6-5 and TRBJ2-1, with D hard to call. The CDR3 runs to 13 residues. Germline V gene sequence: CDR1 MNHEY, CDR2 SVGAGI. The V end lost 5 bases, the J end lost 5 bases, and 10 bases lay between the germline ends. Written as DNA, the CDR3 is TGTGCCAGCAGTCCACGATGGGACAATGAGCAGTTCTTC. It is translated as CASSPRWDNEQFF.

This clone appeared once. The V call is TRBV5-1, the J call TRBJ2-3, with D unresolved. The V gene's germline CDR1 is SGHRS and CDR2 YFSETQ. The V and J ends lost 1 base and 5 bases respectively, with 5 bases between them. The CDR3 contains 12 residues. CDR3 bases: TGCGCCAGCAGCTTGTCAGGAGATACGCAGTATTTT. It codes for CASSLSGDTQYF.

The V call is TRBV4-1, the J call TRBJ2-4; TRBD2 is a possible D gene (5 bases). Germline V gene data show CDR1 as MGHRA and CDR2 as YSYEKL. The CDR3 runs to 15 residues. Trimming stripped 0 bases from V and 2 bases from J, with 8 bases between. The CDR3 loop is CASSQEEVTKNIQYF. CDR3 coding DNA: TGCGCCAGCAGCCAAGAGGAGGTTACCAAAAACATTCAGTACTTC.

The chain is built from TRBV5-1 and TRBJ2-5; D is possibly TRBD1 (6 bases). Germline V gene sequence: CDR1 SGHRS, CDR2 YFSETQ. This CDR3 has 13 residues. The V gene lost 4 bases and the J gene lost 1 base, with 8 bases spanning the gap. The CDR3 DNA reads as TGCGCCAGCAGCACAGGGCCCCAAGAGACCCAGTACTTC. Protein sequence: CASSTGPQETQYF. The variable domain in full, completed from reference TRBV5-1 and TRBJ2-5, reads KAGVTQTPRYLIKTRGQQVTLSCSPISGHRSVSWYQQTPGQGLQFLFEYFSETQRNKGNFPGRFSGRQFSNSRSEMNVSTLELGDSALYLCASSTGPQETQYFGPGTRLLVL.

The J gene is TRBJ1-1, the V gene TRBV6-6, with 7 bases lining up with TRBD1. This CDR3 spans 15 amino acids. Trimming cost V 2 bases and J 3 bases; bases outside gene matches: 6. The germline V gene encodes CDR1 MNHNY and CDR2 SVGAGI (reference sequence). CDR3 DNA: TGTGCCAGCAGTTACACAGGGGAGGGGGACACTGAAGCTTTCTTT. Protein sequence: CASSYTGEGDTEAFF.

The V call is TRBV18, the J call TRBJ2-2; the D gene is possibly TRBD1 (8 bases). This CDR3 has 19 amino acids. V shed 2 bases and J shed 1 base, with 20 bases lying between them. From germline, CDR1 is KGHSH and CDR2 LQKENI. CDR3 sequence: CASSPNRLAGTGNTGELFF. The DNA of the CDR3 is TGTGCCAGCTCACCAAACCGACTAGCCGGGACAGGGAACACCGGGGAGCTGTTTTTT.

V is TRBV5-6 and J is TRBJ1-1; D remains ambiguous. This CDR3 region has 12 residues. Germline CDR1 SGHDT, CDR2 YYEEEE. V lost 3 bases and J 5 bases, leaving 8 bases between the germline ends. CDR3 protein: CASSYSLTEAFF. CDR3 coding DNA: TGTGCCAGCAGCTACAGCTTGACTGAAGCTTTCTTT.

This chain connects TRBV27 to TRBJ2-7; no firm D call. V lost 4 bases, J lost 5 bases, and 12 bases lay in between. CDR3 length: 13 residues. Germline V gives CDR1 MNHEY, CDR2 SMNVEV (reference sequence). CDR3 protein: CASSSRLEDEQYF. The CDR3 nucleotides read TGTGCCAGCAGTTCACGGCTGGAAGACGAGCAGTACTTC.

The chain employs TRBV7-2 and TRBJ2-7; the D gene is possibly TRBD2 (7 bases). Germline CDR1 is SGHTA and CDR2 is FQGNSA. There are 15 residues in the CDR3. V lost 7 bases, J lost 3 bases, and 19 bases lay in between. CDR3 sequence (DNA): TGTGCCAGCACCCCAGGGGAGGGAAACAACTACGAGCAGTACTTC. Its protein product is CASTPGEGNNYEQYF.

The chain couples TRBV10-2 to TRBJ2-1; no definite D call. This CDR3 is 14 amino acids long. From germline, CDR1 is WSHSY and CDR2 SAAADI. V was shortened by 7 bases and J by 4 bases, with 14 bases between the two germline ends. CDR3 in amino acids: CASMSGRLYNEQFF. CDR3 bases: TGCGCCAGCATGAGTGGCAGGCTATACAATGAGCAGTTCTTC.